This section outlines one T cell receptor (beta chain) sequence together with its context. The PCR made use of 60 Vbeta and 13 Jbeta primers. Only in-frame clones appear in the TCRdb table, and some are missing; sequencing was by immunoSEQ multiplex PCR. The table lists approximately 87,000 clones, roughly 86% of them singletons. This sample stems from a study of cytomegalovirus exposure and HLA in healthy donors. CDR1 MDHEN and CDR2 SYDVKM come from the germline V gene. V was clipped by 4 bases and J by 2 bases; unmatched bases: 5. CDR3 length: 15 amino acids. The chain carries TRBV28 and TRBJ2-7; 10 nucleotides match TRBD1. Sequenced sample: PBMCs. The receptor's source is a young woman in good health and CMV-seropositive. The CDR3 DNA reads as TGTGCCAGCAGTTCGCCGGGACAGGGGACCTACGAGCAGTACTTC. This sequence encodes CASSSPGQGTYEQYF.